This T cell receptor (beta chain) was recovered during a study of T cells expressing NK-cell markers. As regards this clonotype: Its antigen is as yet unknown.

The CDR3 extends over 12 amino acids. TCRdb derives one entry per CDR3 protein from the 5' RACE reads, leaving out DNA. The sample yields almost 450,000 distinct CDR3 sequences, of which the top ten take up roughly 7.2%. General observations from the study: In a handful of donors, dominant clonotypes made up roughly 25-60.1% of CD3+CD56-NKG2C+ cells.

The TCR comes from a woman aged 18 to 75 in good health. Sequencing was done on a sample of blood T cells: a sorted CD56 or NKG2C T cell subset, CD4+ or CD8+ T cells, or bulk PBMC T cells (not recorded which). This chain uses TRBV12-3 or TRBV12-4 with TRBJ2-1; TCRdb indicates TRBD1, and absent DNA this call remains unverified. CDR3 in amino acids: CASSQFGQTQFF.